This T cell receptor (beta chain) was recorded in a study of T cell changes during pregnancy in multiple sclerosis (dated by TCRdb to the late 2010s). About the investigation overall: The study looked at changes in the T cell repertoire across pregnancy in women with multiple sclerosis.

With regard to this clone: Its antigen is unknown. Base quality data are lacking; no much larger clone is found one base away.

The receptor library was made with the immunoSEQ multiplex PCR assay. This is the immuneACCESS table as TCRdb keeps it, with only in-frame sequences that have V and J called. A part of the clones is gone; compared with another copy, unresolved V genes explain less than half, and the rest is unexplained. The sample table lists approximately 52,000 clones, almost 95% of them with a count of one. Of the sample, 0.25% is held by the ten largest clones. According to the germline V gene, CDR1 reads MNHNS and CDR2 reads SASEGT. Here V drops 5 bases and J drops 7 bases, and the junction holds 4 bases not matched to any gene. The CDR3 spans 13 residues, from the cysteine through the phenylalanine. Just CDR3 DNA is preserved here, 39 bases in frame from base 1.

The chain is made from TRBV6-1 and TRBJ2-2; the junction holds 7 bases that match TRBD1. This clonotype was sampled from a female donor with multiple sclerosis, enrolled in a pregnancy study. The sequencing used CD4+ T cells from peripheral blood mononuclear cells, collected in the third trimester of pregnancy. The CDR3 corresponds to CASSTQGVGELFF. The sequenced DNA: TGTGCCAGCAGTACCCAGGGGGTCGGGGAGCTGTTTTTT.